This T cell receptor beta chain was captured by sequencing in a study of T-cell reconstitution after alpha-beta-depleted transplantation in children (dated by TCRdb to about 2016). About the study as a whole: The study quantitatively tracked T-cell immune reconstitution after TCRalphabeta/CD19-depleted allogeneic hematopoietic cell transplantation in children using TCR repertoire profiling.

The sample's treatment or condition label is to be understood as: allogeneic hematopoietic cell transplantation with graft depleted of TCRalphabeta T cells and CD19 B cells. TCRalphabeta/CD19-depleted allogeneic hematopoietic cell grafts were given to the transplant recipients, all of whom were children. This clonotype appeared a few times. The target of this receptor is not known. It has no much larger one-base neighbor in the sample; base qualities were not kept. Library prep was done by PCR. Instrument on record: Illumina HiSeq 2500. To normalize quantification of the TCRbeta repertoire, the TCR libraries were built with molecular barcoding that relied on unique molecular identifiers. TCRdb trimmed the raw reads at Q25, called clones with MiXCR and kept productive beta chains. Rows are unified per CDR3 protein, each entry keeping the most common DNA and genes. The sample table shows a few hundred thousand distinct CDR3 sequences, and over 10% are seen once. The ten top clones hold over 2% of the sample.

What the work shows at the level of the full study, not this receptor alone: In some patients, the high TCRbeta diversity seen at day 60 was put down to recipient T cells and intrathymic progenitors that had survived conditioning. The apparently early alphabetaT-cell count recovery about two months after transplant was reportedly dependent on only several hundred rapidly expanded clones derived from non-depleted graft cells. Hyperexpanded clone frequencies declined over subsequent months; after one year, T-cell counts and TCRbeta diversity were mostly attributed to newly produced T cells.

CDR1 and CDR2 were assigned from the germline V gene as LGHNA and YSLEER. Reading from cysteine to phenylalanine, the CDR3 counts 14 amino acids. Only the CDR3 region is kept as DNA, spanning 42 bases read in frame from base 1. V and J are truncated by 4 bases and 7 bases respectively, leaving an intervening sequence of 17 bases. Sequenced here: PBMCs, mostly from graft donor cells, sampled 360 days after TCRalphabeta/CD19-depleted stem cell transplant. The chain employs TRBV4-3 and TRBJ2-7; the D segment cannot be called with confidence. This sequence was found in a male patient younger than 18 who had a stem cell transplant for acute myeloid leukemia, so the T cells may come from the graft donor. The DNA sequence follows: TGCGCCAGCAGCCTCGCCGGCAGCCAGAGGGAGCAGTACTTC. Its protein is CASSLAGSQREQYF.